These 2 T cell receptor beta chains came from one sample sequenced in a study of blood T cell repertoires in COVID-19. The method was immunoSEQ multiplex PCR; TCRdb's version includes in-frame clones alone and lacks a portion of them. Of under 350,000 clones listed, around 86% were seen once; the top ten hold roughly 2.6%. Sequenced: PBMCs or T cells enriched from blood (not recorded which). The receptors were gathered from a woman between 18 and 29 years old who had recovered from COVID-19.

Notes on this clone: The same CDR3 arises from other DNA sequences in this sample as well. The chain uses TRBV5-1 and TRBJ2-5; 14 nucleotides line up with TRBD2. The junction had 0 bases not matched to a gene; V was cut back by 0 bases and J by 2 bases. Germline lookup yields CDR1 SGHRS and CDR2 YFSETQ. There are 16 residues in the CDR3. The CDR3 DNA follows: TGCGCCAGCAGCTTGGGACTAGCGGGGGGGCAAGAGACCCAGTACTTC. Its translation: CASSLGLAGGQETQYF.

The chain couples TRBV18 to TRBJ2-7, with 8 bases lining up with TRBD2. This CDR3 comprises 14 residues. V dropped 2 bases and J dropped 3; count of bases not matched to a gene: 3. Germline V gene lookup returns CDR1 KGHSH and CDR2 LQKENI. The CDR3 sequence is CASSPTGGNYEQYF. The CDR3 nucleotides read TGTGCCAGCTCACCAACGGGGGGGAACTACGAGCAGTACTTC.